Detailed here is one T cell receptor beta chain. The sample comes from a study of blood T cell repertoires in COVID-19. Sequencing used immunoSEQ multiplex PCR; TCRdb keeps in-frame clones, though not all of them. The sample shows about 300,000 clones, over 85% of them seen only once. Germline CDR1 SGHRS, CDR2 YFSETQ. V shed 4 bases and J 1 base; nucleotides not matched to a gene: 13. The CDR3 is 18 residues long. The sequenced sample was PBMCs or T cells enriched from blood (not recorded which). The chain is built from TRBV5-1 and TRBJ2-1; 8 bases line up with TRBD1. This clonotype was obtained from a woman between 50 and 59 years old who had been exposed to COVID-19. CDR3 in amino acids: CASSGTGTGEGSYNEQFF. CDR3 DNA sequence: TGCGCCAGCAGCGGGACCGGGACAGGAGAGGGGTCCTACAATGAGCAGTTCTTC.